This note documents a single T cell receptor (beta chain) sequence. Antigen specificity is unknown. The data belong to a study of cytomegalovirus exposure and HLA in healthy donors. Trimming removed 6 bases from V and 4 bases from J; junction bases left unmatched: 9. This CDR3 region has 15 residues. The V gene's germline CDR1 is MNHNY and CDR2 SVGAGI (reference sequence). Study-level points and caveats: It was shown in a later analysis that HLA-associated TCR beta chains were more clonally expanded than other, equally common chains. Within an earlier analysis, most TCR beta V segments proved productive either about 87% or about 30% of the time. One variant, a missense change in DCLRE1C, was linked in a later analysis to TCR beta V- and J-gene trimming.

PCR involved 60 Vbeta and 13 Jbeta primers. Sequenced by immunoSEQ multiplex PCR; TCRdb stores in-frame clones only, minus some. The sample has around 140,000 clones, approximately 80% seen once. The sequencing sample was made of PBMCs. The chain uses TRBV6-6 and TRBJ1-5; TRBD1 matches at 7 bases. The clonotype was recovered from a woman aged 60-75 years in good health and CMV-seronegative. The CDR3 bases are TGTGCCAGCAGCGGACGGGACAGCCAAAATCAGCCCCAGCATTTT. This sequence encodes CASSGRDSQNQPQHF.